This TCR beta chain emerged from a study of blood T cell repertoires in COVID-19. Sequenced by immunoSEQ multiplex PCR; TCRdb stores in-frame clones only, minus some. The sample lists about 300,000 clones, about nine tenths occurring once. The CDR3 spans 15 residues. Germline CDR1 is SGHRS and CDR2 is YFSETQ. Deletions cut 4 bases from V and 7 bases from J, with 15 bases between. The source material was peripheral blood. This chain connects TRBV5-1 to TRBJ1-6; possibly TRBD1 for D (6 bases). This clonotype was obtained from a woman aged 25-40 years with COVID-19, enrolled during active disease. CDR3 DNA sequence: TGCGCCAGCAGCGCGGTGGACAGCCGGAATTCACCCCTCCACTTT. It encodes CASSAVDSRNSPLHF.